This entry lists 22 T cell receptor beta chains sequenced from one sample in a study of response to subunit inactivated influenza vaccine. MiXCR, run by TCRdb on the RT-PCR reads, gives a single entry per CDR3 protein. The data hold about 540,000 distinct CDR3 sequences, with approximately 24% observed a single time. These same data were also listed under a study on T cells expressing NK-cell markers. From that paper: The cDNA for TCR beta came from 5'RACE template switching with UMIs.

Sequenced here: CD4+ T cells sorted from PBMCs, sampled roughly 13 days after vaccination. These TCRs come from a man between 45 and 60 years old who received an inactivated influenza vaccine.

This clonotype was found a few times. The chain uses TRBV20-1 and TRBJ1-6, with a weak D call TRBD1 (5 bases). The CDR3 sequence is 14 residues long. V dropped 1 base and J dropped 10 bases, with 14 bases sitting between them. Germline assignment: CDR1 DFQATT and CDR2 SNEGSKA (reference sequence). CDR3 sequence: CSARGDPHASPLHF. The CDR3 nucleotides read TGCAGTGCTAGAGGGGACCCGCATGCATCACCCCTCCACTTT.

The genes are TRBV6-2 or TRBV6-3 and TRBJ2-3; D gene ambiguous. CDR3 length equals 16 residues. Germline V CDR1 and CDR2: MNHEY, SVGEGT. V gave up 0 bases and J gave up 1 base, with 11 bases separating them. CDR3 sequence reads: CASSYSISPGTDTQYF. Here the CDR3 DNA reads TGTGCCAGCAGTTACTCGATCAGCCCGGGCACAGATACGCAGTATTTT.

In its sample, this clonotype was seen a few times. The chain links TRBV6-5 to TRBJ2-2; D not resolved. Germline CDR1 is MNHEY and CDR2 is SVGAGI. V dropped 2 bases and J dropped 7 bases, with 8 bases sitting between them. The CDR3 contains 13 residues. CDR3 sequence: CASSYKGFGELFF. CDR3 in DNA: TGTGCCAGCAGTTACAAGGGTTTCGGGGAGCTGTTTTTT.

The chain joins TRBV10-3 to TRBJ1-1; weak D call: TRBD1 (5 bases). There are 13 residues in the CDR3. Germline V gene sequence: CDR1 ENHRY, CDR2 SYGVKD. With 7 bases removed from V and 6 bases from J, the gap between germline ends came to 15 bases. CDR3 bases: TGTGCCATCACCCTACAAGCAGGGTCTGAAGCTTTCTTT. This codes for CAITLQAGSEAFF.

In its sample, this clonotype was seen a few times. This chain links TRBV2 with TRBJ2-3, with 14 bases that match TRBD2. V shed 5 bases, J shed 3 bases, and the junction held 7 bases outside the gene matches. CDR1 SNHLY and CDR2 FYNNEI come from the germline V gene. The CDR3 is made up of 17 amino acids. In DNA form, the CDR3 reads TGTGCCAGCAGTCGCCGGTGGACTAGCGGGGGGACAGATACGCAGTATTTT. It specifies CASSRRWTSGGTDTQYF.

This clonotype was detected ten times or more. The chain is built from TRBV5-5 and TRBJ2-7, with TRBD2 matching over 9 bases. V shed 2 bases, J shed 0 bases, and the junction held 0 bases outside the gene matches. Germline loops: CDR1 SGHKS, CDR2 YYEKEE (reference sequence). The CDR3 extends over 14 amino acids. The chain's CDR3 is CASSFSGSSYEQYF. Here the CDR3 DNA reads TGTGCCAGCAGCTTTAGCGGGAGCTCCTACGAGCAGTACTTC.

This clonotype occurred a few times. As DNA, the CDR3 is TGTGCCAGCAGTTTGCAGGGGCATCGGACCCAGTACTTC. Encoded protein: CASSLQGHRTQYF. This chain joins TRBV6-2 or TRBV6-3 and TRBJ2-5; possibly TRBD1 for D (6 bases). There are 13 residues in the CDR3. Germline CDR1 is MNHEY and CDR2 is SVGEGT. Trimming left V 4 bases short and J 7 bases short, with 13 bases between.

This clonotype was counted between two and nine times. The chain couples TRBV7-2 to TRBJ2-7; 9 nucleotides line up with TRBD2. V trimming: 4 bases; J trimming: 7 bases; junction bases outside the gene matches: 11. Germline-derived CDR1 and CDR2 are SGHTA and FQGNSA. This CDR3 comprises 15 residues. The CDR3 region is CASSSSMGGRGEQYF. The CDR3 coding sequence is TGTGCCAGCAGCTCCTCTATGGGCGGGAGGGGAGAGCAGTACTTC.

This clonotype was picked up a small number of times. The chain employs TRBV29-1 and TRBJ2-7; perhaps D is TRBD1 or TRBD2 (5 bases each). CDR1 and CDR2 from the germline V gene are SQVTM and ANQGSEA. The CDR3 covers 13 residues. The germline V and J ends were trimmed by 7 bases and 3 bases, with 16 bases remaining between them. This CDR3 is CSAARDANYEQYF. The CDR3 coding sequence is TGCAGCGCAGCCCGGGACGCGAACTACGAGCAGTACTTC.

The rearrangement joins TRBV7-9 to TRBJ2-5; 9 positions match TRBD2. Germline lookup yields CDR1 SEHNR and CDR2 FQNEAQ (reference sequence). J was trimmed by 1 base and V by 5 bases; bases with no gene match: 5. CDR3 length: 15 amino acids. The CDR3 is CASSPLTSGQETQYF. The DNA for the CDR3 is TGTGCCAGCAGCCCCCTGACTAGCGGCCAAGAGACCCAGTACTTC.

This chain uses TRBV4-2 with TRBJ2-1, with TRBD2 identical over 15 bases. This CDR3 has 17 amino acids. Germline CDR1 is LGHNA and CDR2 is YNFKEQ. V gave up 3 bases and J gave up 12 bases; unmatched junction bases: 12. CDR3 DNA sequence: TGTGCCAGCAGCCAGGAAACCGGGACTAGCGGGGGGTTGAGGCAGTTCTTC. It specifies CASSQETGTSGGLRQFF.

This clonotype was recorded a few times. In DNA form, the CDR3 reads TGTGCCAGCAGCTCTGTCTCGAATCGGCGGGGCACCGGGGAGCTGTTTTTT. Residues: CASSSVSNRRGTGELFF. The chain couples TRBV7-9 to TRBJ2-2; TRBD2 is a possible D gene (6 bases). Trimming shortened V by 4 bases and J by 4 bases, and 19 bases separated the two germline ends. The CDR3 runs 17 residues. Germline CDR1 and CDR2: SEHNR and FQNEAQ (reference sequence).

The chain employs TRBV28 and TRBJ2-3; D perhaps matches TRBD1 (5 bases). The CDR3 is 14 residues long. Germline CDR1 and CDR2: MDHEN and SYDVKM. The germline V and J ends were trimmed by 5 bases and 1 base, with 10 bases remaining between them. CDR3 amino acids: CASSRPTGTDTQYF. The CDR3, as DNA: TGTGCCAGCAGTCGTCCGACAGGCACAGATACGCAGTATTTT.

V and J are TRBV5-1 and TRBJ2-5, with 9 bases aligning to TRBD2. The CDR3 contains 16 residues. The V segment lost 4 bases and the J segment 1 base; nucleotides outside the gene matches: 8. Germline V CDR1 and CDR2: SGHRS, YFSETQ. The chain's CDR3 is CASSIISGGPQETQYF. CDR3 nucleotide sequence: TGCGCCAGCAGCATAATTAGCGGGGGCCCCCAAGAGACCCAGTACTTC.

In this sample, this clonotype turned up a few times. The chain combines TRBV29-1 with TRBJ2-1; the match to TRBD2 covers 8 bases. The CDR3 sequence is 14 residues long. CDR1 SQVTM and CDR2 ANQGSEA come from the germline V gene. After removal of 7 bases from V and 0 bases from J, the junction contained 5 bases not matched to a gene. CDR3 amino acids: CSALAGNSYNEQFF. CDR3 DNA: TGCAGCGCCCTAGCGGGCAACTCCTACAATGAGCAGTTCTTC.

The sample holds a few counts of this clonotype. The CDR3 DNA is TGTGCCAGCAGTACCGGGACAAAGAAGAGCGCCCAGTACTTC. It is translated as CASSTGTKKSAQYF. J is TRBJ2-5 and V is TRBV12-3 or TRBV12-4, with D tentatively TRBD1 (6 bases). The length of the CDR3 is 14 residues. V lost 5 bases and J lost 9, with 19 bases in between.

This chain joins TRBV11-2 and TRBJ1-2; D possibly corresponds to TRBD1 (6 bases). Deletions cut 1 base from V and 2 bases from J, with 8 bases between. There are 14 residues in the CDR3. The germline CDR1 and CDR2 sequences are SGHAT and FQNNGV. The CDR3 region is CASSLVQGNYGYTF. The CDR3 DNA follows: TGTGCCAGCAGCTTAGTGCAGGGGAACTATGGCTACACCTTC.

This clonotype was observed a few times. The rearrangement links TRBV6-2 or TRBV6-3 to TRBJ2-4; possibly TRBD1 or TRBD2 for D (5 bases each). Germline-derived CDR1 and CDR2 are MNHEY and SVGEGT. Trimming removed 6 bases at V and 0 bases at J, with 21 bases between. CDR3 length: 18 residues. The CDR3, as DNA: TGTGCCAGCAGCTCCGGGACGGACCCTCAGGGAGCCAAAAACATTCAGTACTTC. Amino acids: CASSSGTDPQGAKNIQYF.

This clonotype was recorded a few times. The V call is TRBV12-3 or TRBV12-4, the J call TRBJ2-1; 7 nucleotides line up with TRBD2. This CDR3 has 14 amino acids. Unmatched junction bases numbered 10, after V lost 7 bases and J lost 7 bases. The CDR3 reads CASTFSGLGNEQFF. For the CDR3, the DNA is TGTGCCAGCACCTTTAGCGGGCTTGGAAATGAGCAGTTCTTC.

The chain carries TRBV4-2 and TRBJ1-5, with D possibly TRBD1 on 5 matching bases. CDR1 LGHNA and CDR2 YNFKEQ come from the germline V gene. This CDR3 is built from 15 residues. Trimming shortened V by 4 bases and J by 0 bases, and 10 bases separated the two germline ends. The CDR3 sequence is CASSPWGDSNQPQHF. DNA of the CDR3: TGTGCCAGCAGCCCATGGGGGGATAGCAATCAGCCCCAGCATTTT.

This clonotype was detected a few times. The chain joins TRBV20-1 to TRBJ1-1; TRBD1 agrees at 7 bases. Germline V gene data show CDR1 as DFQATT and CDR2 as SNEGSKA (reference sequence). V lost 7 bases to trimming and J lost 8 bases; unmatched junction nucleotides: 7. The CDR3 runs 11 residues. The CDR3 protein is CSEKGQSEAFF. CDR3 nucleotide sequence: TGCAGTGAGAAGGGACAGTCCGAAGCTTTCTTT.

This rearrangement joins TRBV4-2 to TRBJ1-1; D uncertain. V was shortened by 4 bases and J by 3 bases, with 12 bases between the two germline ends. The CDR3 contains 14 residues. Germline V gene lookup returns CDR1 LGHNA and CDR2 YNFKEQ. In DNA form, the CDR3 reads TGTGCCAGCAGCCCCCGGAGGGCAGACACTGAAGCTTTCTTT. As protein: CASSPRRADTEAFF.